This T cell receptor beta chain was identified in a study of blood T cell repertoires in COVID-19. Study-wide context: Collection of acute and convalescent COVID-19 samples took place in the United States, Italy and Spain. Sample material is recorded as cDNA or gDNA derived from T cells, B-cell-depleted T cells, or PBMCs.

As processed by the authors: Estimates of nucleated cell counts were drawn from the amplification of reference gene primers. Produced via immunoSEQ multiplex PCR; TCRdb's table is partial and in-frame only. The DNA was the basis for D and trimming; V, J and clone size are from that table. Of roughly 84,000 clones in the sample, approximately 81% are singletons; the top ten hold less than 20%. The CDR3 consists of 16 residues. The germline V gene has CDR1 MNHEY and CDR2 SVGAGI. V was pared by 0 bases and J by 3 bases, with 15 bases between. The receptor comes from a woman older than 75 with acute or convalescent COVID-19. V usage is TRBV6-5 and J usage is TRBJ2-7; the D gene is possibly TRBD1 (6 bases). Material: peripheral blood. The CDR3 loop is CASSYSIGGRSYEQYF. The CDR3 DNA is TGTGCCAGCAGTTACTCTATAGGGGGAAGAAGCTACGAGCAGTACTTC.